A selection of T cell receptor beta chains follows, all from one sample in a study of cytomegalovirus exposure and HLA in healthy donors. Measured with immunoSEQ multiplex PCR; TCRdb has only the in-frame clones, and not every one. The table shows about 150,000 clones, with over 70% occurring only once. Material: PBMCs. These receptors came from a woman aged 40 to 50 in good health and CMV-seropositive. CDR3s include the opening cysteine and the closing phenylalanine or tryptophan. Each record gives: clone size, J gene, D gene, V gene, CDR3 protein, CDR3 DNA. The D gene is left open where the match is weak. Rows give clone size only sometimes, using once, few, many, or a class for an expanded clone.

. | TRBJ2-7 | TRBD1 | TRBV11-2 | CASSRQGPRDEQYF | TGTGCCAGCAGCCGACAGGGGCCCCGAGACGAGCAGTACTTC
. | TRBJ1-1 | . | TRBV6-1 | CASQSAGGGTEAFF | TGTGCCTCTCAGTCGGCGGGCGGGGGCACTGAAGCTTTCTTT
. | TRBJ1-2 | TRBD1 | TRBV6-5 | CASSQTGQGAYGYTF | TGTGCCAGCAGCCAAACTGGACAGGGGGCGTATGGCTACACCTTC
. | TRBJ1-2 | TRBD1 | TRBV19 | CASSPGQGPYGYTF | TGTGCCAGTAGCCCGGGACAGGGCCCCTATGGCTACACCTTC
. | TRBJ2-1 | TRBD1 | TRBV5-4 | CASSRDRSSYNEQFF | TGTGCCAGCTCCCGGGACAGGAGCTCCTACAATGAGCAGTTCTTC
. | TRBJ2-7 | TRBD1 | TRBV6-1 | CASRKDRGSGEQYF | TGTGCCAGCAGAAAGGACAGGGGAAGTGGCGAGCAGTACTTC
few | TRBJ2-7 | . | TRBV12-2 | CASRLPPGQGTYEQYF | TGTGCAAGTCGCCTTCCTCCGGGACAGGGAACCTACGAGCAGTACTTC
. | TRBJ2-5 | TRBD2 | TRBV7-9 | CASSSSKWGGQETQYF | TGTGCCAGCAGCTCATCGAAGTGGGGGGGCCAAGAGACCCAGTACTTC
. | TRBJ2-1 | . | TRBV4-2 | CASSQDVRVGGDGYNEQFF | TGTGCCAGCAGCCAAGATGTGAGAGTAGGCGGGGATGGTTACAATGAGCAGTTCTTC
few | TRBJ2-1 | . | TRBV2 | CASSALRDAEQFF | TGTGCCAGCAGTGCACTACGAGACGCTGAGCAGTTCTTC
. | TRBJ1-2 | TRBD1 | TRBV28 | CASSFALQGVGNYGYTF | TGTGCCAGCAGTTTCGCGCTACAGGGGGTGGGTAACTATGGCTACACCTTC
. | TRBJ1-2 | . | TRBV7-9 | CASSAQGNYGYTF | TGTGCCAGCAGCGCACAGGGCAACTATGGCTACACCTTC
. | TRBJ2-1 | . | TRBV9 | CASSTHGRGRWDNEQFF | TGTGCCAGCAGCACTCACGGGAGGGGGCGCTGGGACAATGAGCAGTTCTTC
. | TRBJ1-4 | TRBD1 | TRBV29-1 | CSARPRTGPEKLFF | TGCAGCGCGCGCCCCCGGACAGGACCCGAAAAACTGTTTTTT
. | TRBJ2-3 | TRBD1 | TRBV25-1 | CASSAQGQSLVQGTQYF | TGTGCCAGCAGTGCCCAGGGACAGAGCCTGGTTCAAGGGACGCAGTATTTT
. | TRBJ1-2 | TRBD1 | TRBV4-2 | CASSQKTTGGYGYTF | TGTGCCAGCAGCCAGAAGACAACAGGGGGCTATGGCTACACCTTC
few | TRBJ2-1 | TRBD2 | TRBV4-2 | CASSQEFNGGAYNEQFF | TGTGCCAGCAGCCAGGAATTTAACGGGGGGGCCTACAATGAGCAGTTCTTC
. | TRBJ2-2 | TRBD2 | TRBV5-1 | CASSRLGTSVTGELFF | TGCGCCAGCAGCCGGTTAGGGACTAGCGTCACCGGGGAGCTGTTTTTT
once | TRBJ1-1 | TRBD1 | TRBV15 | CATSGVQGSEAFF | TGTGCCACCAGCGGAGTACAGGGGTCTGAAGCTTTCTTT
. | TRBJ2-5 | TRBD2 | TRBV30 | CAWSGASGSQETQYF | TGTGCCTGGAGTGGTGCTAGCGGGTCGCAAGAGACCCAGTACTTC
. | TRBJ2-5 | TRBD1 | TRBV13 | CASSSYRGGGETQYF | TGTGCCAGCAGCTCCTACAGGGGTGGAGGAGAGACCCAGTACTTC
. | TRBJ1-5 | . | TRBV7-9 | CASSSDSLRPQHF | TGTGCCAGCAGCTCGGACAGTCTAAGGCCCCAGCATTTT
. | TRBJ2-2 | TRBD1 | TRBV2 | CASVGAGGNTGELFF | TGTGCCAGCGTGGGAGCAGGGGGGAACACCGGGGAGCTGTTTTTT
. | TRBJ1-1 | . | TRBV5-6 | CASSQRGWATEAFF | TGTGCCAGCAGTCAGAGGGGGTGGGCCACTGAAGCTTTCTTT
. | TRBJ1-2 | TRBD1 | TRBV5-1 | CASSSDRGRDGYTF | TGCGCCAGCAGCTCCGACAGGGGGCGGGATGGCTACACCTTC
. | TRBJ2-5 | . | TRBV5-6 | CASKKEGGETQYF | TGTGCCAGCAAAAAAGAAGGGGGAGAGACCCAGTACTTC
. | TRBJ2-1 | TRBD1 | TRBV9 | CASSVVGQGTNEQFF | TGTGCCAGCAGCGTAGTTGGACAGGGTACCAATGAGCAGTTCTTC
. | TRBJ1-4 | TRBD1 | TRBV7-9 | CASSFLQGAGEKLFF | TGTGCCAGCAGCTTCTTACAGGGGGCAGGTGAAAAACTGTTTTTT
. | TRBJ1-4 | . | TRBV7-9 | CSSSSALRTDTNEKLFF | TGTTCCAGCAGCTCCGCCCTCCGGACAGATACAAATGAAAAACTGTTTTTT
. | TRBJ2-3 | . | TRBV5-1 | CASSPGQRTDTQYF | TGCGCCAGCAGCCCCGGACAGCGCACAGATACGCAGTATTTT
few | TRBJ2-7 | TRBD1 | TRBV19 | CASSITGRGQGINEQYF | TGTGCCAGTAGTATCACGGGCAGGGGACAGGGTATCAACGAGCAGTACTTC
. | TRBJ2-3 | . | TRBV6-5 | CASSPTFSTDTQYF | TGTGCCAGCAGCCCGACTTTCAGCACAGATACGCAGTATTTT
. | TRBJ2-4 | TRBD1 | TRBV30 | CAWSEGHRGFVDIQYF | TGTGCCTGGAGTGAGGGACACAGGGGGTTTGTGGACATTCAGTACTTC
. | TRBJ1-4 | TRBD1 | TRBV15 | CATRGQGEKLFF | TGTGCCACCAGGGGACAGGGGGAAAAACTGTTTTTT
. | TRBJ2-2 | . | TRBV5-1 | CASSRETNTGELFF | TGCGCCAGCAGCCGGGAAACGAACACCGGGGAGCTGTTTTTT
. | TRBJ2-1 | TRBD1 | TRBV15 | CATSLDRGLYNEQFF | TGTGCCACCAGCTTGGACAGGGGATTATACAATGAGCAGTTCTTC
. | TRBJ2-6 | . | TRBV15 | CATSRPRSSGANGLTF | TGTGCCACCAGCAGACCAAGGAGCTCTGGGGCCAACGGCCTGACTTTC
. | TRBJ2-1 | . | TRBV10-3 | CAIRTGSRDEQFF | TGTGCCATCAGGACGGGATCTAGGGATGAGCAGTTCTTC
. | TRBJ2-1 | . | TRBV7-8 | CASSLDVGRGGNNEQFF | TGTGCCAGCAGCTTAGACGTGGGGCGGGGCGGGAACAATGAGCAGTTCTTC
. | TRBJ2-7 | TRBD1 | TRBV7-3 | CASSKGGQAAEEQYF | TGTGCCAGCAGCAAAGGCGGACAGGCCGCGGAAGAGCAGTACTTC
. | TRBJ2-7 | TRBD2 | TRBV5-1 | CASSTGGGGYEQYF | TGCGCCAGCAGTACGGGCGGGGGGGGGTACGAGCAGTACTTC
. | TRBJ1-1 | . | TRBV11-3 | CASSLLSGDKAFF | TGTGCCAGCAGCTTACTATCGGGAGATAAAGCTTTCTTT
. | TRBJ1-2 | . | TRBV4-2 | CASTATSRDYGYTF | TGTGCCAGCACCGCAACGTCCAGGGACTATGGCTACACCTTC
. | TRBJ2-6 | TRBD2 | TRBV6-6 | CASTSRAGAGANVLTF | TGTGCCAGCACCTCTCGGGCGGGAGCTGGGGCCAACGTCCTGACTTTC
. | TRBJ1-2 | TRBD1 | TRBV6-1 | CASRTGAKGFHGYTF | TGTGCCAGCCGGACAGGGGCTAAAGGATTTCATGGCTACACCTTC
. | TRBJ2-2 | . | TRBV5-1 | CASSPDSALNTGELFF | TGCGCCAGCAGCCCCGACAGCGCTCTGAACACCGGGGAGCTGTTTTTT
. | TRBJ2-3 | TRBD2 | TRBV7-8 | CASSLLAGGLTDTQYF | TGTGCCAGCAGCTTATTAGCGGGGGGTCTCACAGATACGCAGTATTTT
. | TRBJ1-4 | TRBD1 | TRBV2 | CASSSGTGPFPSEKLFF | TGTGCCAGCAGTTCCGGGACAGGGCCTTTTCCTAGCGAAAAACTGTTTTTT
. | TRBJ2-2 | TRBD2 | TRBV7-6 | CASSLRSGGAEIGGELFF | TGTGCCAGCAGCTTAAGGAGCGGGGGGGCTGAAATTGGCGGGGAGCTGTTTTTT
. | TRBJ2-5 | TRBD2 | TRBV7-2 | CASSLGTSGGQETQYF | TGTGCCAGCAGCTTAGGGACAAGCGGGGGACAAGAGACCCAGTACTTC
. | TRBJ2-6 | . | TRBV5-6 | CASSLGLRGGANVLTF | TGTGCCAGCAGCTTGGGCCTTAGGGGTGGGGCCAACGTCCTGACTTTC
. | TRBJ2-7 | TRBD1 | TRBV4-1 | CASSQRSGTGGFEQYF | TGCGCCAGCAGCCAAAGGTCCGGGACAGGGGGCTTCGAGCAGTACTTC
few | TRBJ2-2 | TRBD2 | TRBV18 | CASSGTSDSTGELFF | TGTGCCAGCTCGGGGACTAGCGACAGCACCGGGGAGCTGTTTTTT